This T cell receptor (beta chain) was identified during a study of blood T cell repertoires in COVID-19. The overall study: The United States, Italy and Spain supplied acute and convalescent COVID-19 samples. T cells, B-cell-depleted T cells, or PBMCs provided the cDNA or gDNA that served as material.

Seattle patient enrollment occurred during active infection, with longitudinal follow-up thereafter. Trimming pared 2 bases from V and 9 bases from J, leaving 8 bases between. Germline V gene lookup returns CDR1 KGHSH and CDR2 LQKENI. This CDR3 contains 12 residues. Sequencing used immunoSEQ multiplex PCR; TCRdb keeps in-frame clones, though not all of them. The repertoire has 40,000 to 60,000 clones, about nine tenths of them found once; the top ten carry 2% to 2.5%. The sample was peripheral blood. The chain combines TRBV18 with TRBJ1-5; unclear D gene. The TCR was taken from a woman of 80 years or more with COVID-19, enrolled during active disease. The CDR3: CASSPRGLPQHF. The CDR3 bases are TGTGCCAGCTCACCAAGAGGGTTGCCCCAGCATTTT.